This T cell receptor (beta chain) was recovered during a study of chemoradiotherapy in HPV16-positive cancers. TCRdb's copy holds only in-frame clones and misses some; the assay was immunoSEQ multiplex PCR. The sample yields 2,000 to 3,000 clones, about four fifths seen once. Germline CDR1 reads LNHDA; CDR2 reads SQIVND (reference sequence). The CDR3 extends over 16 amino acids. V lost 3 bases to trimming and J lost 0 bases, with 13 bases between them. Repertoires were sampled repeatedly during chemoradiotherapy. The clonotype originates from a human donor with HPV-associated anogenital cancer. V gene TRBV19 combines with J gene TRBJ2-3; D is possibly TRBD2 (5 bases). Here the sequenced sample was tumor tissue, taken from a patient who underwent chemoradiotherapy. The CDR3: CASSMMWRSSTDTQYF. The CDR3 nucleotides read TGTGCCAGTAGTATGATGTGGAGGTCTAGCACAGATACGCAGTATTTT.